The 29 T cell receptor beta chains below come from one sample, sequenced in a study of T cells after yellow fever vaccination. TCRdb analysed the 5' RACE reads with MiXCR anew, one entry per CDR3 protein. The sample contains 500,000 to 650,000 distinct CDR3 sequences, around 17% of which appear only once. Sequencing was performed on PBMCs, taken 5 to 6 days after the first yellow fever vaccination. The receptor set was obtained from a man aged 18 to 35 who received the YFV17D yellow fever vaccine.

The chain employs TRBV7-9 and TRBJ2-2; D is uncertain. V shed 5 bases and J shed 2 bases, with 12 bases lying between them. CDR3 length equals 15 residues. Germline assignment: CDR1 SEHNR and CDR2 FQNEAQ (reference sequence). This CDR3 is CASSVGDSNTGELFF. The DNA for the CDR3 is TGTGCCAGCAGCGTCGGCGACTCCAACACCGGGGAGCTGTTTTTT.

V and J are TRBV3-1 and TRBJ2-3; 8 bases map to TRBD2. V lost 0 bases, J lost 4 bases, and 6 bases stayed unmatched. Germline-derived CDR1 and CDR2 are LGHDT and YNNKEL (reference sequence). CDR3 size: 16 residues. The CDR3 loop is CASSQDDTGGADTQYF. The CDR3 DNA reads as TGTGCCAGCAGCCAAGATGATACGGGGGGGGCAGATACGCAGTATTTT.

The genes are TRBV5-1 and TRBJ1-5; no clear D. V was clipped by 0 bases and J by 6 bases, with 19 bases between them. CDR3 length equals 17 residues. CDR1 and CDR2 from the germline V gene are SGHRS and YFSETQ. The DNA for the CDR3 is TGCGCCAGCAGCTTGGGAGGGAATGGGCCTAATAGTCAGCCCCAGCATTTT. It encodes CASSLGGNGPNSQPQHF.

In its sample, this clonotype was seen a few times. CDR3 in amino acids: CASSQGGQSTDTQYF. In DNA form, the CDR3 reads TGTGCCAGCAGCCAGGGGGGCCAAAGCACAGATACGCAGTATTTT. The V and J genes are TRBV4-2 and TRBJ2-3; the D gene could be TRBD1 or TRBD2 (6 bases each). The CDR3 covers 15 residues. Between the trimmed V and J ends, which lost 3 bases and 0 bases, there was a span of 10 bases. From germline, CDR1 is LGHNA and CDR2 YNFKEQ.

This clonotype has only a few counts. The chain recombines TRBV12-3 or TRBV12-4 with TRBJ2-3; 8 positions match TRBD2. V gave up 5 bases and J gave up 2 bases; unmatched junction bases: 9. This CDR3 has 16 residues. The CDR3 reads CASSRPRRGDTDTQYF. CDR3 DNA: TGTGCCAGCAGTCGGCCCCGGCGGGGGGACACAGATACGCAGTATTTT.

This clonotype was picked up a small number of times. The V call is TRBV5-5, the J call TRBJ1-4, with D uncertain. Germline CDR1 SGHKS, CDR2 YYEKEE (reference sequence). The CDR3 has 17 residues. Trimming cost V 3 bases and J 0 bases, with 15 bases left between them. The CDR3: CASSYYPPGATNEKLFF. CDR3 coding DNA: TGTGCCAGCAGCTACTATCCCCCCGGGGCAACTAATGAAAAACTGTTTTTT.

The V and J genes are TRBV25-1 and TRBJ2-7; 7 bases fit TRBD1. The CDR3 is 15 amino acids. CDR1 MGHDK and CDR2 SYGVNS come from the germline V gene. J lost 2 bases, V lost 2 bases, and 6 bases had no gene match. CDR3 protein: CASSEAGTVAYEQYF. CDR3 DNA: TGTGCCAGCAGTGAAGCCGGGACAGTCGCCTACGAGCAGTACTTC.

The chain has TRBV28 and TRBJ2-7, with D unresolved. V lost 4 bases and J lost 7, with 11 bases in between. The CDR3 has 12 residues. Germline CDR1 and CDR2: MDHEN and SYDVKM. CDR3 region: CASSWVGSEQYV. As DNA, the CDR3 is TGTGCCAGCAGTTGGGTGGGGTCTGAGCAGTACGTC.

This clonotype has ten or more counts. This sequence joins TRBV3-1 and TRBJ2-5, with D perhaps matching TRBD2 (5 bases). Trimming left V 6 bases short and J 3 bases short, with 14 bases between. From germline, CDR1 is LGHDT and CDR2 YNNKEL (reference sequence). The CDR3 runs 14 residues. The CDR3 region has the DNA TGTGCCAGCAGTCCTTCGGGGTATGAAGAGACCCAGTACTTC. The encoded protein is CASSPSGYEETQYF.

V and J are TRBV12-3 or TRBV12-4 and TRBJ1-1; TRBD1 agrees at 9 bases. Germline trimming cut 3 bases from V and 7 bases from J; bases unmatched to any gene: 6. This CDR3 is built from 14 residues. The CDR3 DNA sequence: TGTGCCAGCAGTTTCGGGGACAGGGCTGATGAAGCTTTCTTT. Protein sequence: CASSFGDRADEAFF.

This clonotype was counted between two and nine times. The chain combines TRBV7-2 with TRBJ1-5; D not resolved. The germline V and J ends were trimmed by 3 bases and 3 bases, with 12 bases remaining between them. Germline lookup yields CDR1 SGHTA and CDR2 FQGNSA. The CDR3 contains 15 residues. CDR3 sequence reads: CASSFSHGNNQPQHF. DNA for the CDR3: TGTGCCAGCAGCTTCTCACACGGAAACAATCAGCCCCAGCATTTT.

The chain combines TRBV12-3 or TRBV12-4 with TRBJ1-1; D ambiguous. This CDR3 spans 14 amino acids. V lost 4 bases and J lost 1, with 10 bases in between. The CDR3 is CASSSGDSNTEAFF. As DNA, the CDR3 is TGTGCCAGCAGTTCTGGAGATTCGAACACTGAAGCTTTCTTT.

The J gene is TRBJ1-2, the V gene TRBV7-2; D call uncertain. The CDR3 contains 13 residues. V was pared by 11 bases and J by 9 bases, with 22 bases between. Per germline, CDR1 SGHTA and CDR2 FQGNSA. The CDR3 loop is CASVGQLSGSYTF. CDR3 in DNA: TGTGCCTCCGTCGGGCAGCTCTCCGGGAGCTACACCTTC.

This clonotype showed up just a few times. The genes are TRBV6-1 and TRBJ1-1, with D possibly TRBD1 on 6 matching bases. Trimming removed 7 bases at V and 11 bases at J, with 20 bases between. Per germline, CDR1 MNHNS and CDR2 SASEGT. CDR3 length: 13 amino acids. CDR3 sequence: CASNQGDTPRAFF. The CDR3 DNA sequence: TGTGCCAGCAACCAAGGGGACACCCCGCGGGCTTTCTTT.

The chain couples TRBV20-1 to TRBJ2-2, with D perhaps TRBD2 (7 bases). The V end was cut by 4 bases, the J end by 6 bases, with 18 bases between. The germline gives CDR1 DFQATT, CDR2 SNEGSKA (reference sequence). The length of the CDR3 is 15 residues. CDR3 protein: CSAKSGGAAAGELFF. CDR3 sequence (DNA): TGCAGTGCTAAAAGTGGGGGGGCGGCTGCCGGGGAGCTGTTTTTT.

CDR3 nucleotide sequence: TGTGCCAGCAGCGAGGGACAGGGTAGTTATGGCTACACCTTC. Protein: CASSEGQGSYGYTF. V and J are TRBV3-1 and TRBJ1-2, with 9 nucleotides matching TRBD1. Germline CDR1 LGHDT, CDR2 YNNKEL (reference sequence). Germline trimming cut 5 bases from V and 5 bases from J; bases unmatched to any gene: 6. The CDR3 covers 14 residues. The full variable domain, in which reference TRBV3-1 and TRBJ1-2 provide the parts outside the CDR3, is DTAVSQTPKYLVTQMGNDKSIKCEQNLGHDTMYWYKQDSKKFLKIMFSYNNKELIINETVPNRFSPKSPDKAHLNLHINSLELGDSAVYFCASSEGQGSYGYTFGSGTRLTVV.

The gene calls are TRBV20-1 and TRBJ1-5; D gene ambiguous. V was pared by 0 bases and J by 3 bases, with 9 bases between. There are 14 residues in the CDR3. CDR1 is DFQATT, CDR2 SNEGSKA, per germline (reference sequence). The DNA for the CDR3 is TGCAGTGCTAGAGAGCGGGCGGACAATCAGCCCCAGCATTTT. Residues: CSARERADNQPQHF.

The chain recombines TRBV4-3 with TRBJ1-4, with TRBD1 as a possible D gene (6 bases). V lost 1 base, J lost 1 base, and 7 bases lay in between. The CDR3 consists of 15 residues. The V gene's germline CDR1 is LGHNA and CDR2 YSLEER. In DNA, the CDR3 is TGCGCCAGCAGCCAAGGAGGGGGAACTAATGAAAAACTGTTTTTT. It is translated as CASSQGGGTNEKLFF.

DNA for the CDR3: TGTGCCAGCAGCTCTTACACCCAGCCCCAGCATTTT. Translation: CASSSYTQPQHF. This chain connects TRBV7-2 to TRBJ1-5; D gene unclear. CDR3 length: 12 residues. Germline lookup yields CDR1 SGHTA and CDR2 FQGNSA. Trimming left V 4 bases short and J 7 bases short, with 8 bases between.

The rearrangement joins TRBV5-1 to TRBJ2-1; D is unresolved. Trimming left V 2 bases short and J 5 bases short, with 23 bases between. CDR1 and CDR2 from the germline V gene are SGHRS and YFSETQ. The CDR3 length is 18 residues. The CDR3 reads CASSFDPRANGFDNEQFF. CDR3 bases: TGCGCCAGCAGCTTCGACCCCCGGGCAAACGGCTTCGACAATGAGCAGTTCTTC.

This clonotype occurred many times. The gene calls are TRBV9 and TRBJ2-3, with D perhaps matching TRBD2 (5 bases). Trimming removed 0 bases from V and 6 bases from J, with 14 bases in between. Germline CDR1 and CDR2: SGDLS and YYNGEE. The CDR3 has 15 residues. The CDR3 region is CASSVEASRSDTQYF. The CDR3 nucleotides read TGTGCCAGCAGCGTAGAGGCTAGCAGGTCGGATACGCAGTATTTT.

This clonotype was observed a handful of times. V usage is TRBV7-2 and J usage is TRBJ1-4; D remains unclear. Germline CDR1 is SGHTA and CDR2 is FQGNSA. Trimming took 5 bases from V and 6 from J, leaving 13 bases between them. CDR3 length equals 14 residues. In DNA, the CDR3 is TGTGCCAGCAGCCAAACAGCGATCGATGAAAAACTGTTTTTT. Protein sequence: CASSQTAIDEKLFF.

The chain has TRBV7-2 and TRBJ2-5; D perhaps matches TRBD1 (5 bases). Germline V lookup: CDR1 SGHTA, CDR2 FQGNSA. The CDR3 is made up of 15 amino acids. The V gene lost 2 bases and the J gene lost 3 bases, with 13 bases spanning the gap. The CDR3 coding sequence is TGTGCCAGCAGCTTAACAGGACCCGTTAAAGAGACCCAGTACTTC. Its protein is CASSLTGPVKETQYF.

This clonotype has more than one count but fewer than ten. The chain is built from TRBV5-1 and TRBJ1-2; 7 bases map to TRBD1. V trimming: 2 bases; J trimming: 3 bases; junction bases outside the gene matches: 10. This CDR3 is 16 amino acids long. Per germline, CDR1 SGHRS and CDR2 YFSETQ. The CDR3, as DNA: TGCGCCAGCAGCTTCACTACTGACAGGGATGACTATGGCTACACCTTC. It translates to CASSFTTDRDDYGYTF.

The chain carries TRBV4-2 and TRBJ1-1, with 9 nucleotides matching TRBD1. The germline V gene encodes CDR1 LGHNA and CDR2 YNFKEQ. The length of the CDR3 is 16 residues. V trimming: 3 bases; J trimming: 10 bases; junction bases outside the gene matches: 15. The CDR3: CASSQVGGQGSSGAFF. In nucleotides, the CDR3 is TGTGCCAGCAGCCAGGTCGGGGGACAGGGCAGCTCTGGAGCTTTCTTT.

This clonotype was counted a few times. The chain combines TRBV9 with TRBJ2-5; D is perhaps TRBD2 (5 bases). The CDR3 totals 16 residues. Germline assignment: CDR1 SGDLS and CDR2 YYNGEE. Between the trimmed V and J ends, which lost 0 bases and 3 bases, there was a span of 15 bases. CDR3 coding DNA: TGTGCCAGCAGCGTAGAGCTGTTCCCGGGGAAAGAGACCCAGTACTTC. As protein: CASSVELFPGKETQYF.

The chain links TRBV6-2 or TRBV6-3 to TRBJ1-1, with D unresolved. V dropped 0 bases and J dropped 8 bases, with 10 bases sitting between them. This CDR3 has 13 amino acids. CDR1 MNHEY and CDR2 SVGEGT come from the germline V gene. The chain's CDR3 is CASSYSWLQEAFF. As DNA, the CDR3 is TGTGCCAGCAGTTACTCGTGGCTCCAAGAAGCTTTCTTT.

This chain connects TRBV7-9 to TRBJ2-7, with D uncertain. Germline V CDR1 and CDR2: SEHNR, FQNEAQ (reference sequence). CDR3 length: 11 amino acids. The germline V and J ends were trimmed by 2 bases and 6 bases, with 5 bases remaining between them. The CDR3 sequence: CASSLSTEQYF. For the CDR3, the DNA is TGTGCCAGCAGCTTAAGTACCGAGCAGTACTTC.

The rearrangement links TRBV6-1 to TRBJ2-3; 11 nucleotides match TRBD2. V was pared by 5 bases and J by 1 base, with 11 bases of the junction left unmatched. This CDR3 has 18 residues. Germline V gene data show CDR1 as MNHNS and CDR2 as SASEGT. CDR3 sequence reads: CASSKTSGGRFGTDTQYF. As DNA, the CDR3 is TGTGCCAGCAGTAAAACTAGCGGGGGCCGATTCGGCACAGATACGCAGTATTTT.